This T cell receptor beta chain was sequenced for a study of blood T cells in healthy people across ages (dated by TCRdb to the mid-2010s). Study-wide context: In model experiments, roughly one uniquely barcoded TCR beta cDNA molecule per two T cells was captured by template switching. Age-related changes in TCR beta repertoire diversity were measured in the study by deep sequencing normalized with unique cDNA molecular identifiers. Four age groups were formed from the donors: young (average roughly 15 years), middle-aged (approximately 40), aged (about 62) and long-lived (roughly 88). To avoid experimental bias, donors of different ages were spread randomly across the sequencing lanes. For two donors (one aged 18 to 30 and one aged 80 or older), the study analyzed two additional independent replicas of 1 million unique cDNA reads from the same blood draw. Findings and caveats that apply to the study as a whole: Estimates of total diversity based on one million sequenced T cells were regarded as lower bounds and as underestimates. As age increased, observed TCR beta diversity per million T cells dropped in a roughly linear way, and a significant reduction was already evident by age 40. Donor CMV infection status was unknown, potentially confounding age-related changes in expanded clonotypes. Compared with the aged group, more naive CD4+ T cells, fewer expanded clones and increased TCR diversity were shown by the long-lived group, suggesting age selection. Since profiling was done on bulk unsorted PBMCs, naive and antigen-experienced compartments could not be conclusively compared. There was a strong correlation between observed TCR beta diversity and the percentage of naive T cells measured by flow cytometry.

Receptor amplification or capture employed 5' RACE. The instrument was an Illumina HiSeq 2500. A second PCR of about 6 to 11 cycles was run with a J-beta primer mix and a sample-barcoded 5' primer. A template-switch 5' adaptor carrying 12 random nucleotides introduced a unique molecular identifier onto each TCR beta cDNA molecule. Each sample yielded at least 2.5 million CDR3-containing paired-end reads. First-strand cDNA was synthesized from all RNA with the Mint cDNA synthesis kit, primed by a TRBC-specific oligonucleotide. All cDNA was treated with uracil-DNA glycosylase and then went through a first 18-cycle PCR with the universal primers M1SS and BC2_uni_R. The published analysis was carried out like this. For normalization, 1 million high-quality reads were randomly selected from each sample, with every read carrying a distinct molecular identifier. Instead of being binned into consensus sequences, reads that shared molecular identifiers were thrown out. CDR3 identification, clonotype clustering and error correction used MiTCR with a Q25 quality threshold and the strictest error-elimination algorithm. A nonparametric unseen species model with Euler transformation was used to estimate a lower bound on total TCR beta diversity. TCRdb trimmed public reads at Q25 via fastp, called clones via MiXCR and kept in-frame beta chains. Identical CDR3 proteins give one entry, which carries the most common genes and DNA. The V and J calls here are based on TCRdb, not the publication. Recorded for this sample are hundreds of thousands of distinct CDR3 sequences; around 43% of them occurred a single time. The ten most abundant clones make up around 30% of the sample.

The CDR3 contains 15 residues, cysteine and phenylalanine counted. The only DNA kept is the CDR3, 45 bases in frame from the first base. V is reduced by 2 bases and J by 8 bases, leaving a spacing of 16 bases between them. According to the germline V gene, CDR1 reads SGHTA and CDR2 reads FQGNSA. The approximately 41 donors, aged about 6 to 95 years, were systemically healthy Caucasian individuals from Russia. About 10 milliliters of peripheral blood were collected from each donor into EDTA-treated Vacutainer tubes. Ficoll-Paque density-gradient centrifugation was used to isolate PBMCs, with at least 7 million per sample. Trizol reagent was used to extract total RNA from the PBMCs, yielding at least 5 micrograms per sample. For every donor, flow cytometry on a PBMC aliquot measured the percentage of naive CD45RAhigh/CD27high T cells. This clonotype was seen a few times. This clone's antigen is unknown. No clone much larger than this one lies a single base away; base qualities are absent.

Sequenced: blood. The sequence links TRBV7-2 to TRBJ2-1; the best D guess is TRBD1, with 6 bases matching. This clonotype originated in a man older than 75 in good health. The CDR3 reads as follows: CASSLQRGSSYEQFF. The sequenced DNA is TGTGCCAGCAGCTTACAAAGGGGGTCCTCCTATGAGCAGTTCTTC.